This is a list of T cell receptor beta chains from one sample in a study of resident and recirculating memory T cells in vitiligo. The table came from immunoSEQ multiplex PCR; TCRdb's copy has only in-frame clones and leaves some out. In the table there are 70,000 to 95,000 clones, about 92% of which are singletons. Sequenced: blood. These receptors originate from a male donor with vitiligo. CDR3s include the opening cysteine and the closing phenylalanine or tryptophan. A D gene is named only where the DNA matches it firmly. A clone size is listed for some rows: how often the clone was seen (once, few, many), or a class if it is expanded.

v_call	j_call	d_call	clone_size	cdr3_nt	cdr3_aa
TRBV6-4	TRBJ2-2	NA	NA	TGTGCCAGCAGTGACTCGTATACCGGGGAGCTGTTTTTT	CASSDSYTGELFF
TRBV18	TRBJ1-3	NA	once	TGTGCCAGCTCACCCCCAGGGGTCGGTGGAAACACCATATATTTT	CASSPPGVGGNTIYF
TRBV5-4	TRBJ2-3	NA	few	TGTGCCAGCATCCCCGGAGGGGGCAACGCCGGAGATACGCAGTATTTT	CASIPGGGNAGDTQYF
TRBV6-5	TRBJ2-3	NA	NA	TGTGCCAGCAGTTACTCGGGAGAACGAGATACGCAGTATTTT	CASSYSGERDTQYF
TRBV18	TRBJ2-5	TRBD1	NA	TGTGCCAGCTCACGAGGAGGACAGGGGGGAATAAGAGAAACCCAGTACTTC	CASSRGGQGGIRETQYF
TRBV5-1	TRBJ2-1	TRBD2	NA	TGCGCCAGCAGCCCAGGACTAGCTTACAATGAGCAGTTCTTC	CASSPGLAYNEQFF
TRBV7-6	TRBJ2-3	NA	NA	TGTGCCAGCAGCTTAGCATTTAGCGGCTCAGATACGCAGTATTTT	CASSLAFSGSDTQYF
TRBV2	TRBJ1-2	NA	NA	TGTGCCAGCAGTGAGGCTGGGGCAGCCGCCCCATATGGCTACACCTTC	CASSEAGAAAPYGYTF
TRBV11-2	TRBJ2-1	TRBD1	NA	TGTGCCAGCAGCTTTAGTACCCGCAGGGACAGGCCCTACAATGAGCAGTTCTTC	CASSFSTRRDRPYNEQFF
TRBV9	TRBJ2-1	TRBD2	NA	TGTGCCAGCACCCCAAGCGGGAGAGCCTACAATGAGCAGTTCTTC	CASTPSGRAYNEQFF
TRBV5-1	TRBJ1-2	NA	NA	TGCGCCAGCAGTCCCGGGGGGGGGCCCTTTGGCTACACCTTC	CASSPGGGPFGYTF
TRBV7-9	TRBJ1-1	TRBD1	NA	TGTGCCAGCAGACCTAGCAGGGGGTCGGCCTGGAACACTGAAGCTTTCTTT	CASRPSRGSAWNTEAFF
TRBV7-2	TRBJ2-7	TRBD1	NA	TGTGCCAGTCCCTTTCGACAGGGTTTTAGGTACGAGCAGTACTTC	CASPFRQGFRYEQYF
TRBV7-9	TRBJ1-4	TRBD1	once	TGTGCCAGCAGCTTACTCGGGACAGGCGCGGAAAAACTGTTTTTT	CASSLLGTGAEKLFF
TRBV27	TRBJ2-1	TRBD1	NA	TGTGCCAGCAGCCCAACCGGGACAGGGGCGTGGGAGCAGTTCTTC	CASSPTGTGAWEQFF
TRBV28	TRBJ1-1	NA	few	TGTGCCAGCAGGGTCCCCAGGGTGGGAATACGAGGCACTGAAGCTTTCTTT	CASRVPRVGIRGTEAFF
TRBV28	TRBJ1-2	TRBD1	NA	TGTGCCAGCCGGCAGCGGGGGGACAGGGGTGATCGTGGCTACACCTTC	CASRQRGDRGDRGYTF